The 14 T cell receptor beta chains presented below share a single source sample, sequenced in a study of OX40 agonist ivuxolimab in advanced cancers. Assay: immunoSEQ multiplex PCR; the TCRdb copy retains only in-frame clones and omits some. The sample records around 50,000 clones, about 90% being singletons. Sequencing was performed on CD4+ or CD8+ T cells sorted from blood, taken in a trial of the OX40 agonist ivuxolimab. These receptors originate from an adult with an advanced solid tumor such as melanoma, head and neck, liver or kidney cancer.

The chain is built from TRBV28 and TRBJ1-3, with D possibly being TRBD1 (6 bases). Per the germline V gene, CDR1 is MDHEN and CDR2 is SYDVKM. Deletions cut 6 bases from V and 0 bases from J, with 18 bases between. CDR3 length equals 17 residues. The CDR3, as DNA: TGTGCCAGCAGCGGGGGGGGCGTATTGAGCTCTGGAAACACCATATATTTT. This encodes CASSGGGVLSSGNTIYF.

V usage is TRBV15 and J usage is TRBJ2-7; D could derive from TRBD1 or TRBD2 (5 bases each). Per the germline V gene, CDR1 is LNHNV and CDR2 is YYDKDF (reference sequence). Trimming removed 0 bases at V and 4 bases at J, with 10 bases between. This CDR3 has 14 amino acids. CDR3 sequence: CATSREVGPYEQYV. CDR3 in DNA: TGTGCCACCAGCAGAGAGGTGGGACCTTACGAGCAGTACGTC.

The V call is TRBV5-4, the J call TRBJ2-5; 14 positions match TRBD2. The CDR3 contains 20 residues. Germline-derived CDR1 and CDR2 are SGHNT and YYREEE (reference sequence). After removal of 0 bases from V and 6 bases from J, the junction contained 16 bases not matched to a gene. CDR3 bases: TGTGCCAGCAGCTTGGCCGGGCAAGCCGGGACTAGCGGGAGATTTAAGACCCAGTACTTC. The encoded protein is CASSLAGQAGTSGRFKTQYF.

V gene TRBV5-1 combines with J gene TRBJ1-3; D ambiguous. The V and J ends lost 4 bases and 3 bases respectively, with 17 bases between them. Per the germline V gene, CDR1 is SGHRS and CDR2 is YFSETQ. The CDR3 is made up of 16 amino acids. The CDR3 sequence is CASSGGTGFIGNTIYF. CDR3 sequence (DNA): TGCGCCAGCAGCGGCGGTACGGGCTTCATTGGAAACACCATATATTTT.

This rearrangement joins TRBV6-1 to TRBJ1-1; D is ambiguous. CDR1 and CDR2 from the germline V gene are MNHNS and SASEGT. Trimming removed 10 bases from V and 4 bases from J, with 16 bases in between. The CDR3 runs 13 residues. The CDR3 is CATLGGLATEAFF. The CDR3 DNA reads TGTGCCACCTTGGGAGGGTTGGCCACTGAAGCTTTCTTT.

The chain links TRBV9 to TRBJ1-5; D uncertain. Germline V lookup: CDR1 SGDLS, CDR2 YYNGEE. V lost 3 bases and J lost 1, with 11 bases in between. The CDR3 loop spans 15 amino acids. CDR3 coding DNA: TGTGCCAGCAGCGATGGGGTGGACAGCAATCAGCCCCAGCATTTT. The encoded protein is CASSDGVDSNQPQHF.

V usage is TRBV5-1 and J usage is TRBJ1-1, with D possibly being TRBD1 (5 bases). V was shortened by 3 bases and J by 3 bases, with 12 bases between the two germline ends. The CDR3 covers 14 residues. CDR1 and CDR2 from the germline V gene are SGHRS and YFSETQ. CDR3 residues: CASSSSRGDTEAFF. DNA of the CDR3: TGCGCCAGCAGCTCCAGCCGGGGGGACACTGAAGCTTTCTTT.

The rearrangement links TRBV5-1 to TRBJ2-3; weak D call: TRBD2 (6 bases). Germline CDR1 SGHRS, CDR2 YFSETQ. The CDR3 extends over 14 amino acids. The V gene lost 4 bases and the J gene lost 3 bases, with 12 bases spanning the gap. This CDR3 reads CASSRSGRTDTQYF. DNA of the CDR3: TGCGCCAGCAGCCGGTCCGGGAGAACAGATACGCAGTATTTT.

This clone was observed a single time. This chain uses TRBV5-6 with TRBJ2-4; the D is unclear. The germline V and J ends were trimmed by 4 bases and 0 bases, with 8 bases remaining between them. Germline V gives CDR1 SGHDT, CDR2 YYEEEE. CDR3 size: 14 residues. CDR3 nucleotide sequence: TGTGCCAGCAGCCCGGCAGGAGCCAAAAACATTCAGTACTTC. This gives the protein CASSPAGAKNIQYF.

The V gene is TRBV7-2, the J gene TRBJ2-7; 7 bases are shared with TRBD2. V trimming: 4 bases; J trimming: 5 bases; junction bases outside the gene matches: 8. CDR1 is SGHTA, CDR2 FQGNSA, per germline. The CDR3 totals 14 residues. As DNA, the CDR3 is TGTGCCAGCAGCTCGGGGACTAACCCCAACGAGCAGTACTTC. Its translation is CASSSGTNPNEQYF.

The chain combines TRBV5-1 with TRBJ2-5; TRBD2 matches at 7 bases. This CDR3 is 14 amino acids long. The germline gives CDR1 SGHRS, CDR2 YFSETQ. J lost 5 bases, V lost 0 bases, and 4 bases had no gene match. This CDR3 reads CASSLVGEGETQYF. CDR3 nucleotides: TGCGCCAGCAGCTTGGTGGGGGAGGGGGAGACCCAGTACTTC.

The rearrangement uses TRBV13 and TRBJ2-5, with no clear D. V shed 1 base and J shed 5 bases, with 8 bases lying between them. CDR1 is PRHDT, CDR2 FYEKMQ, per germline (reference sequence). This CDR3 is built from 13 residues. CDR3 amino acids: CASSLDGRETQYF. The CDR3 DNA reads TGTGCCAGCAGCTTAGACGGGCGGGAGACCCAGTACTTC.

The chain is built from TRBV28 and TRBJ1-1; D gene unclear. V lost 8 bases and J 3 bases, leaving 4 bases between the germline ends. The CDR3 has 10 residues. CDR1 is MDHEN and CDR2 is SYDVKM in the germline V gene. This CDR3 is CASCDTEAFF. The CDR3 DNA is TGTGCCAGCTGTGACACTGAAGCTTTCTTT.

The genes are TRBV28 and TRBJ1-2; 9 nucleotides line up with TRBD1. This CDR3 is built from 16 residues. The V gene's germline CDR1 is MDHEN and CDR2 SYDVKM. V trimming: 3 bases; J trimming: 0 bases; junction bases outside the gene matches: 5. CDR3 residues: CASSFGRQGANYGYTF. In DNA, the CDR3 is TGTGCCAGCAGTTTTGGGCGACAGGGGGCTAACTATGGCTACACCTTC.